The rows below give T cell receptor beta chains drawn from one sample of a study of blood T cell repertoires in COVID-19. Assay: immunoSEQ multiplex PCR; the TCRdb copy retains only in-frame clones and omits some. The sample includes 200,000 to 250,000 clones, roughly nine tenths of them seen just once. The sequencing sample was made of peripheral blood. These receptors originate from a man aged 18 to 29 with active or convalescent COVID-19. CDR3s include the opening cysteine and the closing phenylalanine or tryptophan. The D gene is left open where the match is weak. The size of a clone is reported for some rows only, either as once, few or many, or as a class for expanded clones.

>TRBJ2-6|NA|19|TRBV9|few
TGTGCCAGCAGCGCGAAGCCACAGGGATTCAGCTCTGGGGCCAACGTCCTGACTTTC
CASSAKPQGFSSGANVLTF
>TRBJ1-3|NA|13|TRBV6-5|NA
TGTGCCAGTCTGGGGGCCACTGGAAACACCATATATTTT
CASLGATGNTIYF
>TRBJ1-4|NA|15|TRBV11-2|NA
TGTGCCAGCAGCCCGGCAGGGGCACCTAATGAAAAACTGTTTTTT
CASSPAGAPNEKLFF
>TRBJ2-5|TRBD1|15|TRBV9|once
TGTGCCAGCAGCCCACGGACAGGAAATCAAGAGACCCAGTACTTC
CASSPRTGNQETQYF
>TRBJ2-7|NA|14|TRBV7-9|few
TGTGCCAGCAGCTTTTTCGACAGGGCGGGAGAGCAGTACTTC
CASSFFDRAGEQYF
>TRBJ2-1|TRBD1|14|TRBV3-1/TRBV3-2|NA
TGTGCCAGCAGTCGGACAGGGTCCGACAATGAGCAGTTCTTC
CASSRTGSDNEQFF
>TRBJ1-5|NA|14|TRBV6-5|NA
TGTGCCAGCCTTAAAAGCTCTAGCAATCAGCCCCAGCATTTT
CASLKSSSNQPQHF
>TRBJ2-1|NA|12|TRBV28|NA
TGTGCCAGCAGTTCTAGGTACAATGAGCAGTTCTTC
CASSSRYNEQFF
>TRBJ1-6|NA|12|TRBV6-5|NA
TGTGCCAGCAAACAGGCCGATTCACCCCTCCACTTT
CASKQADSPLHF
>TRBJ1-2|NA|13|TRBV7-2|NA
TGTGCCAGCAGCTTAGAGGCGGGGGGATGGTGCACCTTC
CASSLEAGGWCTF
>TRBJ2-7|TRBD1|14|TRBV27|NA
TGTGCCAGCAAGGTCCGGGACAGGGCCTACGAGCAGTACTTC
CASKVRDRAYEQYF
>TRBJ1-4|TRBD1|16|TRBV11-2|once
TGTGCCAGCAGCTTCGTTACAGGGGCAACTAATGAAAAACTGTTTTTT
CASSFVTGATNEKLFF
>TRBJ1-1|TRBD1|15|TRBV7-9|NA
TGTGCCAGCAGCTCCGGACAGGGTGGGTACACTGAAGCTTTCTTT
CASSSGQGGYTEAFF
>TRBJ2-3|TRBD2|15|TRBV5-1|NA
TGCGCCAGCAGCTTGGTGGGAGGGCTATCAGATACGCAGTATTTT
CASSLVGGLSDTQYF
>TRBJ2-3|NA|16|TRBV7-2|once
TGTGCCAGCAGCTTAGTTGGGCGGGCGCGCACAGATACGCAGTATTTT
CASSLVGRARTDTQYF
>TRBJ1-2|TRBD1|16|TRBV28|once
TGTGCCAGCAGTTTATACGGACAGGGGTTTATGGGGGGCTACACCTTC
CASSLYGQGFMGGYTF
>TRBJ1-3|NA|15|TRBV5-4|few
TGTGCCAGCAGCTTAGATAAAGACTCAGGAAACACCATATATTTT
CASSLDKDSGNTIYF
>TRBJ1-2|NA|13|TRBV28|NA
TGTGCCAGCAATACAGGGAACTTTTGGGGCTACACCTTC
CASNTGNFWGYTF